The 18 T cell receptor beta chains presented below share a single source sample, sequenced in a study of blood T cell repertoires in COVID-19. The assay was immunoSEQ multiplex PCR, and TCRdb's table has in-frame clones only and misses some. The sample yields some 170,000 clones, 93% seen once. Sequencing input: peripheral blood. These TCRs come from a woman aged 60-70 years with COVID-19, enrolled during active disease.

V usage is TRBV13 and J usage is TRBJ1-3; D may be TRBD1 (5 bases). From germline, CDR1 is PRHDT and CDR2 FYEKMQ (reference sequence). There are 14 residues in the CDR3. Trimming shortened V by 3 bases and J by 4 bases, and 10 bases separated the two germline ends. The CDR3 DNA reads as TGTGCCAGCAGCTTCCTCGGGGGGGGAAACACCATATATTTT. Amino acid sequence: CASSFLGGGNTIYF.

On this clone itself: Mismatch with germline at one junction end may stem from a read error. CDR3 residues: CASSYYPGRNAEAFF. CDR3 nucleotides: TGTGCCAGCAGTTACTATCCGGGGAGGAACGCTGAAGCTTTCTTT. The chain couples TRBV6-2 or TRBV6-3 to TRBJ1-1, with unresolved D. The CDR3 sequence is 15 residues long. Germline CDR1 MNHEY, CDR2 SVGEGT.

The chain uses TRBV7-2 and TRBJ2-5; 14 bases fit TRBD2. J lost 5 bases, V lost 6 bases, and 11 bases had no gene match. Germline CDR1 reads SGHTA; CDR2 reads FQGNSA. There are 17 residues in the CDR3. The CDR3 region is CASSFGLAGGGAETQYF. The DNA for the CDR3 is TGTGCCAGCAGTTTTGGACTAGCGGGGGGAGGGGCGGAGACCCAGTACTTC. The variable domain in full, completed from reference TRBV7-2 and TRBJ2-5, reads GAGVSQSPSNKVTEKGKDVELRCDPISGHTALYWYRQSLGQGLEFLIYFQGNSAPDKSGLPSDRFSAERTGGSVSTLTIQRTQQEDSAVYLCASSFGLAGGGAETQYFGPGTRLLVL.

This clone appeared once. The chain combines TRBV29-1 with TRBJ1-1, with 7 bases fitting TRBD1. Germline V gene lookup returns CDR1 SQVTM and CDR2 ANQGSEA. The CDR3 loop spans 14 amino acids. The V gene end was trimmed by 4 bases and the J gene end by 2 bases; junction bases not matched to a gene: 7. Here the CDR3 DNA reads TGCAGCGTTGCCCCAGGGGGGATTAACACTGAAGCTTTCTTT. As protein: CSVAPGGINTEAFF. Looking up the rest from reference TRBV29-1 and TRBJ1-1 gives the full variable domain: SAVISQKPSRDICQRGTSLTIQCQVDSQVTMMFWYRQQPGQSLTLIATANQGSEATYESGFVIDKFPISRPNLTFSTLTVSNMSPEDSSIYLCSVAPGGINTEAFFGQGTRLTVV.

Remarks on this clone: This sample includes further DNA sequences coding for the same CDR3. The genes are TRBV6-5 and TRBJ2-3; TRBD1 agrees at 10 bases. The CDR3 runs to 14 residues. Germline CDR1 MNHEY, CDR2 SVGAGI. The J segment lost 5 bases and the V segment lost 5 bases, leaving 4 bases of the junction unmatched. CDR3 nucleotide sequence: TGTGCCAGCAGTAGGCGGACAGGGGGAGATACGCAGTATTTT. Protein sequence: CASSRRTGGDTQYF.

The V call is TRBV5-1, the J call TRBJ1-1; D gene unclear. The CDR3 loop spans 13 amino acids. Germline CDR1 and CDR2: SGHRS and YFSETQ. V was pared by 2 bases and J by 4 bases, with 9 bases between. CDR3 DNA sequence: TGCGCCAGCAGCTTTGCCGGGAGCACTGAAGCTTTCTTT. Protein: CASSFAGSTEAFF.

The chain employs TRBV14 and TRBJ2-1; tentatively, D is TRBD2 (6 bases). CDR3 length: 15 residues. Germline V CDR1 and CDR2: SGHDN, FVKESK. Trimming stripped 4 bases from V and 3 bases from J, with 13 bases between. The CDR3: CASSPRGNSYNEQFF. The CDR3 region has the DNA TGTGCCAGCAGCCCCCGGGGGAACAGCTACAATGAGCAGTTCTTC.

The V call is TRBV4-1, the J call TRBJ1-2; TRBD1 matches 7 bases. This CDR3 is built from 16 residues. Germline V gene lookup returns CDR1 MGHRA and CDR2 YSYEKL. V shed 3 bases and J 0 bases; nucleotides not matched to a gene: 7. In nucleotides, the CDR3 is TGCGCCAGCAGCCACCCACAACAGGGGACTAACTATGGCTACACCTTC. Protein: CASSHPQQGTNYGYTF.

The chain carries TRBV5-1 and TRBJ1-4; a possible D gene is TRBD1 (5 bases). The CDR3 sequence is 15 residues long. The germline V gene encodes CDR1 SGHRS and CDR2 YFSETQ. Trimming left V 1 base short and J 7 bases short, with 14 bases between. CDR3 in DNA: TGCGCCAGCAGCTTGAGTTCGAGGCAGGGTGAAAAACTGTTTTTT. This encodes CASSLSSRQGEKLFF.

The V gene is TRBV6-4, the J gene TRBJ1-2; 7 bases are a match to TRBD1. This CDR3 region has 15 residues. Looked up from germline, CDR1 is MRHNA and CDR2 is SNTAGT. With V trimmed by 2 bases and J by 8 bases, 11 bases remained unmatched. The CDR3 coding sequence is TGTGCCAGCAGTGACCCGGGCAAGGGGGCGTTAGGCTACACCTTC. Protein product: CASSDPGKGALGYTF.

The V gene is TRBV3-1 (or the pseudogene TRBV3-2), the J gene TRBJ2-1; TRBD2 matches 15 bases. Germline V lookup: CDR1 LGHDT, CDR2 YNNKEL (reference sequence). This CDR3 is 16 amino acids long. V gave up 9 bases and J gave up 5 bases; unmatched junction bases: 8. CDR3 amino acids: CASRPGLAGGNNEQFF. The CDR3 nucleotides are TGTGCCAGTCGTCCGGGACTAGCGGGGGGAAACAATGAGCAGTTCTTC.

This sequence joins TRBV5-4 and TRBJ2-2; D is possibly TRBD2 (5 bases). The CDR3 is 15 residues long. Trimming stripped 0 bases from V and 5 bases from J, with 11 bases between. Germline CDR1 and CDR2: SGHNT and YYREEE (reference sequence). The CDR3 here is CASSLEGLDTGELFF. The CDR3 nucleotides read TGTGCCAGCAGCTTGGAAGGACTTGATACCGGGGAGCTGTTTTTT.

The chain has TRBV5-1 and TRBJ2-1, with 12 nucleotides matching TRBD1. The ends lost 5 bases at V and 7 bases at J; junction bases unmatched: 10. Germline assignment: CDR1 SGHRS and CDR2 YFSETQ. This CDR3 has 16 residues. CDR3 residues: CASRDPGTGGVNEQFF. The CDR3 DNA sequence: TGCGCCAGCAGGGACCCCGGGACAGGGGGCGTAAATGAGCAGTTCTTC.

Remarks on this clone: Other DNA variants within this sample encode the same CDR3. The chain is built from TRBV5-1 and TRBJ2-2; TRBD2 matches at 10 bases. Germline V gene data show CDR1 as SGHRS and CDR2 as YFSETQ. J lost 2 bases, V lost 3 bases, and 4 bases had no gene match. The CDR3 consists of 16 residues. CDR3 DNA: TGCGCCAGCAGCTCTTTAGCGGGGGGAAACACCGGGGAGCTGTTTTTT. Translated: CASSSLAGGNTGELFF. Full variable domain (rest looked up from reference TRBV5-1 and TRBJ2-2): KAGVTQTPRYLIKTRGQQVTLSCSPISGHRSVSWYQQTPGQGLQFLFEYFSETQRNKGNFPGRFSGRQFSNSRSEMNVSTLELGDSALYLCASSSLAGGNTGELFFGEGSRLTVL.

The chain joins TRBV19 to TRBJ1-5; 7 bases match TRBD1. The V and J ends lost 4 bases and 2 bases, in that order; junction bases with no gene match: 5. The germline V gene encodes CDR1 LNHDA and CDR2 SQIVND (reference sequence). The CDR3 covers 15 residues. The CDR3: CASSTTGMGNQPQHF. The CDR3 DNA sequence: TGTGCCAGTAGTACGACAGGGATGGGCAATCAGCCCCAGCATTTT.

This rearrangement joins TRBV4-1 to TRBJ1-2; D not certain. Deletions cut 4 bases from V and 2 bases from J, with 11 bases between. This CDR3 has 14 residues. From germline, CDR1 is MGHRA and CDR2 YSYEKL. CDR3 DNA: TGCGCCAGCAGCCCCGAGAGAGGCAACTATGGCTACACCTTC. This sequence encodes CASSPERGNYGYTF.

The sample holds one count of this clone. The chain couples TRBV10-3 to TRBJ2-3; unclear D gene. The assigned J gene may be wrong: the sequence end matches TRBJ1-5 better. The V gene's germline CDR1 is ENHRY and CDR2 SYGVKD. The CDR3 is 14 amino acids. The CDR3 coding sequence is TGTGCCATCAGTGAGTCGAAGTTGGCGGGTACGCAGCATTTT. It is translated as CAISESKLAGTQHF.

This chain joins TRBV19 and TRBJ1-4; 8 bases match TRBD1. Germline lookup yields CDR1 LNHDA and CDR2 SQIVND (reference sequence). This CDR3 has 14 amino acids. V lost 5 bases, J lost 5 bases, and 4 bases stayed unmatched. CDR3 region: CASSLTGANEKLFF. The CDR3 DNA sequence: TGTGCCAGTAGTCTGACAGGGGCGAATGAAAAACTGTTTTTT.